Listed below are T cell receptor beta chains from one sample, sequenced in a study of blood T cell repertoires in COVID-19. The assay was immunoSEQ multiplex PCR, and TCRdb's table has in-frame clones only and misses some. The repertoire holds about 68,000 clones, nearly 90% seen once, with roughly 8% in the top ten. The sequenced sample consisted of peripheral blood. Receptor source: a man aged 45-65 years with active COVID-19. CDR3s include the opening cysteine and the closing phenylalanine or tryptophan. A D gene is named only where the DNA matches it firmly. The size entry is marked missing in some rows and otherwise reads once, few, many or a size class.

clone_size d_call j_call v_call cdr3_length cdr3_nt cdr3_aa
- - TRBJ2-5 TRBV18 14 TGTGCCAGCTCACCGGGGGACTCGGGAGAGACCCAGTACTTC CASSPGDSGETQYF
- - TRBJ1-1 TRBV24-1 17 TGTGCCACCAGTGATCTGGCAGGAGGGAAGGAGAACACTGAAGCTTTCTTT CATSDLAGGKENTEAFF
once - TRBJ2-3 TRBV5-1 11 TGCGCCAGCAGCCCCGGAGATACGCAGTATTTT CASSPGDTQYF
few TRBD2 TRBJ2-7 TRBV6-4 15 TGTGCCAGCAGTTACCTAGCGGGGGGGCAGTACGAGCAGTACTTC CASSYLAGGQYEQYF
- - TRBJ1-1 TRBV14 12 TGTGCCAGCAGCCAACTAGACCAGGGAGCTTTCTTT CASSQLDQGAFF
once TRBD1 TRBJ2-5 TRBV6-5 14 TGTGCCAGCAGTAGACAGGGTGGTCAAGAGACCCAGTACTTC CASSRQGGQETQYF
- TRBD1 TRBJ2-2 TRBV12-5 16 TGTGCTAGTGGTCCCCGGACAGGGGGAGGGACCGGGGAGCTGTTTTTT CASGPRTGGGTGELFF
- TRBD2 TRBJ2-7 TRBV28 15 TGTGCCAGCATGCGATTAGGAGCGGGGGGGCTTGAGCAGTACTTC CASMRLGAGGLEQYF
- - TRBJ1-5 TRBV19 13 TGTGCCAGTAGTATAAGAGATAATCAGCCCCAGCATTTT CASSIRDNQPQHF
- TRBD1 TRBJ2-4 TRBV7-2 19 TGTGCCAGCAGCGAAAGGACAGGGGGCTCGTTCCCAGCCAAAAACATTCAGTACTTC CASSERTGGSFPAKNIQYF
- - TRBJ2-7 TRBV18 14 TGTGCCAGCTCACCCCTGGCTGTCTCCTACGAGCAGTACTTC CASSPLAVSYEQYF
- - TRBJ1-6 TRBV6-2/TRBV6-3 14 TGTGCCAGCAGTTACTCAACCTATCGTCAACCCCTCCACTTT CASSYSTYRQPLHF
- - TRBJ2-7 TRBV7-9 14 TGTGCCAGCAGGGGCGACGGCCCGGAGGGAGAGCAGTACTTC CASRGDGPEGEQYF
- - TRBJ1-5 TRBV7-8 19 TGTGCCAGCAGCAAAGCAGGATCAATTTACTCATATAGCAATCAGCCCCAGCATTTT CASSKAGSIYSYSNQPQHF